This TCR beta chain was identified during a study of shared clonotypes between healthy human individuals. Study information: Ranging from 18 to 49 in age, donors were a couple of women and three men.

Sequencing was performed with immunoSEQ multiplex PCR; in TCRdb, only in-frame clones are kept and a portion is missing. The data contain 2 million to 2.5 million clones, 90% to 96% of them singletons. Concerning this clone itself: This sample includes further DNA sequences coding for the same CDR3.

V was trimmed by 3 bases and J by 4 bases, leaving 10 bases between them. The germline V gene has CDR1 MNHNS and CDR2 SASEGT. The CDR3 length is 14 residues. The specimen was naive CD4+ T cells sorted from blood. As to subset: CD45RA+ positively selected. The TCR comes from a man aged 18 to 29 in good health. The chain combines TRBV6-1 with TRBJ1-5; tentative D call: TRBD1 (5 bases). The CDR3 protein is CASSESGGNQPQHF. In DNA form, the CDR3 reads TGTGCCAGCAGTGAGTCCGGGGGGAATCAGCCCCAGCATTTT.